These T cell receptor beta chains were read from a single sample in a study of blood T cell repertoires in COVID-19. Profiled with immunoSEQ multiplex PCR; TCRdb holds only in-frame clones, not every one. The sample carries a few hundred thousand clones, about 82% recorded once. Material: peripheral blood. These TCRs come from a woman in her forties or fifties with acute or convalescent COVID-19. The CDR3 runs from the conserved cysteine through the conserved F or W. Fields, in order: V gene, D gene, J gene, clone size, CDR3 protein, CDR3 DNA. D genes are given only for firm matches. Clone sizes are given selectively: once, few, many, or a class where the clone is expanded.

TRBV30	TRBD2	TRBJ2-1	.	CAWTNFITSGIYNEQFF	TGTGCCTGGACAAATTTCATAACTAGCGGGATATACAATGAGCAGTTCTTC
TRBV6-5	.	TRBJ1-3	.	CASSDSGANTIYF	TGTGCCAGCAGTGACTCGGGGGCCAACACCATATATTTT
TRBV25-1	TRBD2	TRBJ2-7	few	CASSGLAGDPYEQYF	TGTGCCAGCAGTGGACTAGCGGGAGACCCCTACGAGCAGTACTTC
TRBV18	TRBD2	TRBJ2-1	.	CASSPEGLAVYNEQFF	TGTGCCAGCTCACCAGAGGGACTAGCGGTGTACAATGAGCAGTTCTTC
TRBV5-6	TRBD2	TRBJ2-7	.	CASSSPRGSGRATSYEQYF	TGTGCCAGCAGCTCCCCCCGCGGTAGCGGGAGGGCCACCTCCTACGAGCAGTACTTC
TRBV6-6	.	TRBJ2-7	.	CATGHSRYEQYF	TGTGCCACGGGACATTCAAGATACGAGCAGTACTTC
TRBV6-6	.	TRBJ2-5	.	CASSYSTGRETQYF	TGTGCCAGCAGTTACTCGACGGGGAGGGAGACCCAGTACTTC
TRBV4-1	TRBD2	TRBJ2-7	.	CASSQEWAGGAYEQYF	TGCGCCAGCAGCCAAGAGTGGGCGGGAGGCGCCTACGAGCAGTACTTC
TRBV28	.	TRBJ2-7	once	CASSYGSGEQYF	TGTGCCAGCAGTTACGGGTCTGGCGAGCAGTACTTC
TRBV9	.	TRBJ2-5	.	CASSVDTATQYF	TGTGCCAGCAGCGTCGACACGGCGACCCAGTACTTC
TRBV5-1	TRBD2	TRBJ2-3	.	CASSLELAVDTQYF	TGCGCCAGCAGCTTGGAACTAGCGGTAGATACGCAGTATTTT
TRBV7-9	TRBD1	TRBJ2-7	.	CASSRQGSSYEQYF	TGTGCCAGCAGCCGACAGGGGAGCTCCTACGAGCAGTACTTC
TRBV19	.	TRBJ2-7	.	CASSIFFRAGENEQYF	TGTGCCAGTAGTATATTTTTTAGGGCAGGGGAAAACGAGCAGTACTTC
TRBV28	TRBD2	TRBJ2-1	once	CASGGRGDEQFF	TGTGCCAGCGGCGGGAGAGGCGATGAGCAGTTCTTC
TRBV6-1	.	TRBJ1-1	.	CASSEFQGSTEAFF	TGTGCCAGCAGTGAATTCCAGGGATCCACTGAAGCTTTCTTT
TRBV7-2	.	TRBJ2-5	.	CASSLMGGQEETQYF	TGTGCCAGCAGCTTAATGGGGGGGCAGGAAGAGACCCAGTACTTC
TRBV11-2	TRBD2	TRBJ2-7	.	CASSFSGRTTYEQYF	TGTGCCAGCAGTTTTAGCGGGAGGACCACCTACGAGCAGTACTTC
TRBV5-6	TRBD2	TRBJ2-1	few	CASTPLTLAGFNEQFF	TGTGCCAGCACCCCCCTGACCCTAGCGGGATTCAATGAGCAGTTCTTC
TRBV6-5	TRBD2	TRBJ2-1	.	CASSRLAGYNEQFF	TGTGCCAGCAGTAGACTAGCGGGATACAATGAGCAGTTCTTC
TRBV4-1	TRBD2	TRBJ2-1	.	CASSQRLAVPYNEQFF	TGCGCCAGCAGCCAAAGACTAGCGGTCCCCTACAATGAGCAGTTCTTC
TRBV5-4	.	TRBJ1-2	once	CASSPGGGKNYGYTF	TGTGCCAGCAGCCCGGGGGGGGGCAAAAACTATGGCTACACCTTC
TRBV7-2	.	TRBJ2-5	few	CASSPGSPQETQYF	TGTGCCAGCAGCCCCGGGTCACCCCAAGAGACCCAGTACTTC
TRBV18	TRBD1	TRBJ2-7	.	CASSPPGRGLNEQYF	TGTGCCAGCTCACCACCCGGCAGGGGGCTGAACGAGCAGTACTTC
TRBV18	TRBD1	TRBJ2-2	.	CASSPFRGPNTGELFF	TGTGCCAGCTCACCATTCAGGGGGCCGAACACCGGGGAGCTGTTTTTT
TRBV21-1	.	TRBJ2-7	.	CASSKYGTGVFVQYF	TGTGCCAGCAGCAAATATGGGACAGGGGTTTTTGTGCAGTACTTC
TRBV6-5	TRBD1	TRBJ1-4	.	CASSRTGGGEKLFF	TGTGCCAGCAGTCGGACAGGGGGGGGTGAAAAACTGTTTTTT
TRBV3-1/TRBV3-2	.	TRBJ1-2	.	CASSQESVVNYGYTF	TGTGCCAGCAGCCAAGAGTCTGTAGTTAACTATGGCTACACCTTC
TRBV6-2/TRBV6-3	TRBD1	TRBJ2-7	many	CASSYSRTGSSYEQYF	TGTGCCAGCAGTTACTCCCGGACAGGGTCTTCCTACGAGCAGTACTTC
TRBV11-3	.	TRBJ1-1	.	CASSLDKMNTEAFF	TGTGCCAGCAGCTTAGACAAAATGAACACTGAAGCTTTCTTT
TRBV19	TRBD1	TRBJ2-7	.	CASSLIGQGWEQYF	TGTGCCAGTAGTCTAATCGGACAGGGGTGGGAGCAGTACTTC
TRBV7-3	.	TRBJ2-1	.	CASSPGHSSYNEQFF	TGTGCCAGCAGCCCCGGACATAGCTCCTACAATGAGCAGTTCTTC
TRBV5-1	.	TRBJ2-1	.	CASSQSEGQEQFF	TGCGCCAGCAGTCAATCAGAGGGTCAAGAGCAGTTCTTC
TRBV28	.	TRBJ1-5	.	CASSLRRVQSNQPQHF	TGTGCCAGCAGTTTGCGGAGGGTGCAAAGCAATCAGCCCCAGCATTTT
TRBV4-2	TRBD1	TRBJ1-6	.	CASSRLKDRDSPLHF	TGTGCCAGCAGCCGTCTGAAGGACAGGGATTCACCCCTCCACTTT
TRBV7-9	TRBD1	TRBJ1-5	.	CASSEGQGGFGQPQHF	TGTGCCAGCAGCGAAGGACAGGGAGGTTTCGGCCAGCCCCAGCATTTT
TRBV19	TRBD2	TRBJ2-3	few	CASSISLAGEDTQYF	TGTGCCAGTAGTATTTCGCTAGCGGGAGAAGATACGCAGTATTTT
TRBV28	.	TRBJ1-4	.	CASSPQIQGFREKLFF	TGTGCCAGCAGTCCCCAAATACAGGGATTCAGGGAAAAACTGTTTTTT
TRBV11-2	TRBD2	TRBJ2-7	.	CASSLDGGGLARGVKQYF	TGTGCCAGCAGCTTAGATGGGGGCGGACTAGCGAGAGGGGTCAAGCAGTACTTC
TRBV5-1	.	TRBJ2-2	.	CASSAGNRANTGELFF	TGCGCCAGCAGCGCGGGGAACCGAGCGAACACCGGGGAGCTGTTTTTT
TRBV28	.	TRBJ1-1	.	CASSTDTEAFF	TGTGCCAGCAGCACGGACACTGAAGCTTTCTTT